These 23 T cell receptor beta chains originate from one sample sequenced in a study of blood T cell repertoires in COVID-19. TCRdb's copy holds only in-frame clones and misses some; the assay was immunoSEQ multiplex PCR. The data hold about 160,000 clones, with 81% observed a single time. Sequencing was carried out using PBMCs or T cells enriched from blood (not recorded which). All receptors derive from a woman aged 40 to 50 with acute COVID-19.

This chain connects TRBV10-2 to TRBJ2-1; TRBD2 matches at 16 bases. There are 20 residues in the CDR3. CDR1 WSHSY and CDR2 SAAADI come from the germline V gene. Trimming cost V 3 bases and J 2 bases; bases outside gene matches: 10. CDR3 protein: CASSDRGTSGRAGAYNEQFF. In DNA form, the CDR3 reads TGCGCCAGCAGTGACCGCGGGACTAGCGGGAGGGCCGGGGCCTACAATGAGCAGTTCTTC.

V is TRBV18 and J is TRBJ1-5; the D gene is possibly TRBD1 (6 bases). Germline CDR1 is KGHSH and CDR2 is LQKENI. The CDR3 sequence is 14 residues long. The ends were cut back, 2 bases at V and 2 bases at J, with 7 bases in the middle. The CDR3 loop reads CASSPSGGNQPQHF. The DNA for the CDR3 is TGTGCCAGCTCACCATCAGGGGGCAATCAGCCCCAGCATTTT.

The chain employs TRBV4-2 and TRBJ2-7; 11 nucleotides line up with TRBD2. This CDR3 has 15 amino acids. The junction had 5 bases not matched to a gene; V was cut back by 3 bases and J by 4 bases. The germline V gene has CDR1 LGHNA and CDR2 YNFKEQ. CDR3 in DNA: TGTGCCAGCAGCCAGGGTAGCGGGAGGGCTTACGAGCAGTACTTC. It yields the protein CASSQGSGRAYEQYF.

The chain combines TRBV5-6 with TRBJ2-1; a weak D match, TRBD2 (6 bases). CDR1 is SGHDT and CDR2 is YYEEEE in the germline V gene. The CDR3 has 15 amino acids. Trimming took off 3 bases at V and 3 bases at J, with 13 bases between the two ends. The chain's CDR3 is CASSSSGQGYNEQFF. In DNA form, the CDR3 reads TGTGCCAGCAGCTCCAGCGGGCAGGGCTACAATGAGCAGTTCTTC.

The gene calls are TRBV27 and TRBJ2-7; TRBD1 agrees at 9 bases. Germline loops: CDR1 MNHEY, CDR2 SMNVEV (reference sequence). The CDR3 totals 15 residues. Unmatched junction bases numbered 7, after V lost 4 bases and J lost 3 bases. CDR3 protein: CASSSPTGQGYEQYF. The DNA of the CDR3 is TGTGCCAGCAGTTCCCCAACGGGACAGGGCTACGAGCAGTACTTC.

The chain recombines TRBV30 with TRBJ2-2; no firm D call. The V end was cut by 1 base, the J end by 1 base, with 4 bases between. The germline CDR1 and CDR2 sequences are GTSNPN and SVGIG (reference sequence). The CDR3 runs to 13 residues. The CDR3 nucleotides read TGTGCCTGGAGTGACAAGAACACCGGGGAGCTGTTTTTT. Its translation: CAWSDKNTGELFF. The full variable domain, completed using reference TRBV30 and TRBJ2-2, is SQTIHQWPATLVQPVGSPLSLECTVEGTSNPNLYWYRQAAGRGLQLLFYSVGIGQISSEVPQNLSASRPQDRQFILSSKKLLLSDSGFYLCAWSDKNTGELFFGEGSRLTVL.

The CDR3 reads CASSESDSDTQYF. CDR3 in DNA: TGCGCCAGCAGTGAGTCAGACTCAGATACGCAGTATTTT. The rearrangement uses TRBV10-2 and TRBJ2-3; D is uncertain. Per the germline V gene, CDR1 is WSHSY and CDR2 is SAAADI. V was clipped by 0 bases and J by 4 bases, with 5 bases between them. CDR3 size: 13 residues.

J is TRBJ2-6 and V is TRBV6-2 or TRBV6-3; D unresolved. Germline loops: CDR1 MNHEY, CDR2 SVGEGT. The CDR3 loop spans 14 amino acids. V shed 2 bases and J shed 1 base, with 3 bases lying between them. Here the CDR3 reads CASSYLSGANVLTF. The CDR3, as DNA: TGTGCCAGCAGTTACCTATCTGGGGCCAACGTCCTGACTTTC.

This chain connects TRBV5-1 to TRBJ2-3; weak D call: TRBD2 (6 bases). Trimming removed 7 bases from V and 2 bases from J, with 14 bases in between. The germline V gene has CDR1 SGHRS and CDR2 YFSETQ. The CDR3 has 14 amino acids. The CDR3: CASRTGLNTDTQYF. CDR3 DNA sequence: TGCGCCAGCCGGACGGGACTCAACACAGATACGCAGTATTTT.

This chain connects TRBV10-3 to TRBJ2-1; TRBD2 matches at 11 bases. Germline V CDR1 and CDR2: ENHRY, SYGVKD. With 0 bases clipped from V and 4 bases from J, the junction kept 8 bases outside the gene matches. There are 18 residues in the CDR3. The CDR3 loop is CAISESGALAGEYNEQFF. CDR3 nucleotides: TGTGCCATCAGTGAGTCGGGCGCACTAGCGGGAGAGTACAATGAGCAGTTCTTC.

V is TRBV19 and J is TRBJ2-7; TRBD2 aligns across 10 bases. In germline, CDR1 is LNHDA, CDR2 SQIVND (reference sequence). Unmatched junction bases numbered 4, after V lost 6 bases and J lost 2 bases. The CDR3 loop spans 14 amino acids. CDR3: CASRPAGGPYEQYF. The CDR3 coding sequence is TGTGCCAGTAGACCAGCGGGAGGGCCCTACGAGCAGTACTTC. Together with reference TRBV19 and TRBJ2-7, the CDR3 gives the full variable domain: DGGITQSPKYLFRKEGQNVTLSCEQNLNHDAMYWYRQDPGQGLRLIYYSQIVNDFQKGDIAEGYSVSREKKESFPLTVTSAQKNPTAFYLCASRPAGGPYEQYFGPGTRLTVT.

V and J are TRBV6-1 and TRBJ1-5; D remains unclear. The CDR3 sequence is 13 residues long. V lost 2 bases and J lost 7, with 9 bases in between. Germline-derived CDR1 and CDR2 are MNHNS and SASEGT. Here the CDR3 reads CASSESMGQPQHF. The CDR3 DNA reads TGTGCCAGCAGTGAAAGTATGGGCCAGCCCCAGCATTTT.

The J gene is TRBJ1-5, the V gene TRBV5-1; D perhaps matches TRBD1 (6 bases). Germline values: CDR1 SGHRS, CDR2 YFSETQ. The CDR3 totals 15 residues. V gave up 3 bases and J gave up 1 base, with 11 bases separating them. In DNA, the CDR3 is TGCGCCAGCAGCTGGGATGGGGGCAGCAATCAGCCCCAGCATTTT. It yields the protein CASSWDGGSNQPQHF. Full variable domain (missing parts from reference TRBV5-1 and TRBJ1-5): KAGVTQTPRYLIKTRGQQVTLSCSPISGHRSVSWYQQTPGQGLQFLFEYFSETQRNKGNFPGRFSGRQFSNSRSEMNVSTLELGDSALYLCASSWDGGSNQPQHFGDGTRLSIL.

The chain combines TRBV27 with TRBJ1-5; D ambiguous. Germline lookup yields CDR1 MNHEY and CDR2 SMNVEV (reference sequence). The CDR3 is made up of 13 amino acids. Trimming took off 0 bases at V and 4 bases at J, with 4 bases between the two ends. In nucleotides, the CDR3 is TGTGCCAGCAGTTTATCTCCTAATCAGCCCCAGCATTTT. Amino acid sequence: CASSLSPNQPQHF.

The chain joins TRBV4-1 to TRBJ2-6, with D possibly matching TRBD1 (6 bases). Germline CDR1 MGHRA, CDR2 YSYEKL. The CDR3 totals 17 residues. V dropped 0 bases and J dropped 0 bases, with 9 bases sitting between them. The CDR3 coding sequence is TGCGCCAGCAGCCAAGATGGACAGCTCTCTGGGGCCAACGTCCTGACTTTC. This gives the protein CASSQDGQLSGANVLTF.

The chain couples TRBV9 to TRBJ1-2; perhaps TRBD1 as D (6 bases). V was pared by 3 bases and J by 8 bases, with 20 bases between. Germline V gene data show CDR1 as SGDLS and CDR2 as YYNGEE. This CDR3 comprises 15 residues. CDR3 in amino acids: CASSEGDRHIRGYTF. CDR3 DNA: TGTGCCAGCAGCGAGGGGGACCGTCATATACGGGGCTACACCTTC.

The rearrangement links TRBV19 to TRBJ2-5; D may be TRBD2 (6 bases). CDR3 size: 13 residues. Deletions cut 5 bases from V and 2 bases from J, with 9 bases between. In germline, CDR1 is LNHDA, CDR2 SQIVND (reference sequence). The CDR3 DNA sequence: TGTGCCAGTAGTCTTGGGGGGCAAGAGACCCAGTACTTC. This translates into CASSLGGQETQYF. The whole variable domain, filled in from reference TRBV19 and TRBJ2-5, reads DGGITQSPKYLFRKEGQNVTLSCEQNLNHDAMYWYRQDPGQGLRLIYYSQIVNDFQKGDIAEGYSVSREKKESFPLTVTSAQKNPTAFYLCASSLGGQETQYFGPGTRLLVL.

The rearrangement uses TRBV29-1 and TRBJ2-5, with no clear D. The V and J ends lost 5 bases and 4 bases respectively, with 5 bases between them. The V gene's germline CDR1 is SQVTM and CDR2 ANQGSEA. This CDR3 is 10 amino acids long. The CDR3 DNA reads as TGCAGCGTTCGGAGAGAGACCCAGTACTTC. Protein sequence: CSVRRETQYF.

CDR3 nucleotide sequence: TGCGCCAGCAGCTTGACATCCACAGGGAATGGCTACACCTTC. Translating it yields CASSLTSTGNGYTF. The chain has TRBV5-1 and TRBJ1-2, with D maybe TRBD1 (6 bases). Trimming pared 1 base from V and 6 bases from J, leaving 13 bases between. The CDR3 spans 14 residues. The germline V gene encodes CDR1 SGHRS and CDR2 YFSETQ.

V and J are TRBV5-5 and TRBJ1-2, with 9 bases fitting TRBD1. After removal of 4 bases from V and 7 bases from J, the junction contained 5 bases not matched to a gene. CDR3 length: 13 amino acids. Looked up from germline, CDR1 is SGHKS and CDR2 is YYEKEE (reference sequence). This chain's CDR3 is CASSGGTGSGYTF. The CDR3 DNA reads as TGTGCCAGCAGCGGGGGGACAGGGTCTGGCTACACCTTC.

This clone turned up a few times. This chain links TRBV19 with TRBJ1-3; possible D gene TRBD1, 5 bases. Germline V gene sequence: CDR1 LNHDA, CDR2 SQIVND (reference sequence). The germline V and J ends were trimmed by 4 bases and 0 bases, with 10 bases remaining between them. This CDR3 spans 15 amino acids. Here the CDR3 DNA reads TGTGCCAGTAGTAAACAGGCGATCTCTGGAAACACCATATATTTT. It translates to CASSKQAISGNTIYF.

V is TRBV30 and J is TRBJ1-2; D not resolved. With 0 bases removed from V and 4 bases from J, the gap between germline ends came to 6 bases. Germline CDR1 reads GTSNPN; CDR2 reads SVGIG (reference sequence). This CDR3 contains 12 residues. CDR3 loop: CAWSVNSYGYTF. Written as DNA, the CDR3 is TGTGCCTGGAGTGTAAACAGCTATGGCTACACCTTC. Looking up the rest from reference TRBV30 and TRBJ1-2 gives the full variable domain: SQTIHQWPATLVQPVGSPLSLECTVEGTSNPNLYWYRQAAGRGLQLLFYSVGIGQISSEVPQNLSASRPQDRQFILSSKKLLLSDSGFYLCAWSVNSYGYTFGSGTRLTVV.

The chain links TRBV19 to TRBJ2-5, with 7 bases that match TRBD1. Per germline, CDR1 LNHDA and CDR2 SQIVND (reference sequence). V lost 3 bases to trimming and J lost 5 bases; unmatched junction nucleotides: 18. The CDR3 spans 18 residues. CDR3 bases: TGTGCCAGTAGTATCGGCCCATTCCAGACAGGGTCTTTTGAGACCCAGTACTTC. It is translated as CASSIGPFQTGSFETQYF.